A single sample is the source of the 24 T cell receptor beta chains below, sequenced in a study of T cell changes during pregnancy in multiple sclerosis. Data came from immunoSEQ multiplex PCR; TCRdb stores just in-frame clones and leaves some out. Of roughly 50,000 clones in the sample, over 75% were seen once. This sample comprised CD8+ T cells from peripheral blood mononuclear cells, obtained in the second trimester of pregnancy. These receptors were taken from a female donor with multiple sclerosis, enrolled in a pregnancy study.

The CDR3 DNA is TGTGCCAGCAGCGTAGCCTCCAATGAGCAGTTCTTC. Protein: CASSVASNEQFF. The chain has TRBV9 and TRBJ2-1; D remains ambiguous. Per germline, CDR1 SGDLS and CDR2 YYNGEE. Trimming removed 0 bases from V and 6 bases from J, with 4 bases in between. The CDR3 runs 12 residues.

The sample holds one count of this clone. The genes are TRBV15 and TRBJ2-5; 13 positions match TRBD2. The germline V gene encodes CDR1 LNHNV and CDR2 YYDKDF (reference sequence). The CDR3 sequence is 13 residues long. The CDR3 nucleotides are TGTGCGATAAGGACTAGCGGGGGAAAGACCCAGTACTTC. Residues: CAIRTSGGKTQYF.

The CDR3 loop reads CASSLRGNSYNEQFF. CDR3 DNA: TGTGCCAGCAGCCTCCGGGGAAACTCCTACAATGAGCAGTTCTTC. This chain links TRBV27 with TRBJ2-1, with D maybe TRBD2 (5 bases). CDR1 and CDR2 (germline): MNHEY, SMNVEV (reference sequence). The CDR3 covers 15 residues. The ends were cut back, 6 bases at V and 0 bases at J, with 12 bases in the middle.

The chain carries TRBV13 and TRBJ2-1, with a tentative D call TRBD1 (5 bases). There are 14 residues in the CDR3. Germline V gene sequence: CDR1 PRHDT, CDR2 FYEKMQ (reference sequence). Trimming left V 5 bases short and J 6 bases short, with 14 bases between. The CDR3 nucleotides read TGTGCCAGCAGCCCTCGACAGCTTAGCAATGAGCAGTTCTTC. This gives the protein CASSPRQLSNEQFF.

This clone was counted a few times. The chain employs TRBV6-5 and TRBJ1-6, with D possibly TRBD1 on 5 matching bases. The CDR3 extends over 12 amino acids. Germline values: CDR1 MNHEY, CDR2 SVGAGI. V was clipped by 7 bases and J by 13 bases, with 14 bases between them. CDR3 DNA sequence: TGTGCCAGCACTGACAGTCGGTTGCCCCTCCACTTT. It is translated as CASTDSRLPLHF.

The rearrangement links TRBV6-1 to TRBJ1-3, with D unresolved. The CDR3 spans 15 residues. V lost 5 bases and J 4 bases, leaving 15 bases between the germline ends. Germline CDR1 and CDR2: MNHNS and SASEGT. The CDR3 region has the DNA TGTGCCAGCAGTTCCCAAGTGACATCGGGAAACACCATATATTTT. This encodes CASSSQVTSGNTIYF.

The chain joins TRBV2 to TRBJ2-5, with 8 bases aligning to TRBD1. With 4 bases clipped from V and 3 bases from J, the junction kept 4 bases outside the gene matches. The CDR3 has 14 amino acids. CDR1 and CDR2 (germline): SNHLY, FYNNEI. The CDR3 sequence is CASSGQGKEETQYF. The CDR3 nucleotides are TGTGCCAGCAGTGGACAGGGGAAAGAAGAGACCCAGTACTTC.

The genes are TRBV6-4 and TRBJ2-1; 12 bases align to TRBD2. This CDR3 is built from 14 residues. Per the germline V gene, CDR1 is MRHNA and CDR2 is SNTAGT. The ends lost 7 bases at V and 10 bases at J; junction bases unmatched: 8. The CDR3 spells CASTKLAGGSEQFF. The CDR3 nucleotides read TGTGCCAGCACCAAACTAGCGGGGGGATCGGAGCAGTTCTTC.

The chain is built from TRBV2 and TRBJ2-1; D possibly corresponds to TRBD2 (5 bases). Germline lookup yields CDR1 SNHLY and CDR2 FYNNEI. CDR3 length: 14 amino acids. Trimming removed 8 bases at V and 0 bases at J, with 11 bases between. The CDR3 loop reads CASRGGSSYNEQFF. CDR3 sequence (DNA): TGTGCCAGCCGGGGTGGGAGCTCCTACAATGAGCAGTTCTTC.

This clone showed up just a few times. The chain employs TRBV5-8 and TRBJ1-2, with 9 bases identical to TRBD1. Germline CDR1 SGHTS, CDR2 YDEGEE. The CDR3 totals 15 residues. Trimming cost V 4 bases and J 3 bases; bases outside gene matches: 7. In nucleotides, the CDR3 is TGTGCCAGCAGCCGTAGGACAGGGGAGGACTATGGCTACACCTTC. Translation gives CASSRRTGEDYGYTF.

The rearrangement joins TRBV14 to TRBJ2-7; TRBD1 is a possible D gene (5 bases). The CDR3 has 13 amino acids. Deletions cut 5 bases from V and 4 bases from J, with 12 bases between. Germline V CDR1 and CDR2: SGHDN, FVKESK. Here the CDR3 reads CASSSRTPYEQYF. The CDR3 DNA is TGTGCCAGCAGCTCTCGGACACCATACGAGCAGTACTTC.

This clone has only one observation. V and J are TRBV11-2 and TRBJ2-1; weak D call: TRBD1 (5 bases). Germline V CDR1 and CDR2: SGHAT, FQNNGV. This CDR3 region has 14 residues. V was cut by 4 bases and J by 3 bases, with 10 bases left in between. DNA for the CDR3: TGTGCCAGCAGCTCCGACAGATTCTACAATGAGCAGTTCTTC. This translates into CASSSDRFYNEQFF.

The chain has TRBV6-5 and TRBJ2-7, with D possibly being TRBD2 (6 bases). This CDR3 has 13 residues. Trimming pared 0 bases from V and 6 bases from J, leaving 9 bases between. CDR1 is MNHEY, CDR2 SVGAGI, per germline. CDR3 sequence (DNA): TGTGCCAGCAGTTACTCGATGGGGGGCGAGCAGTACTTC. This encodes CASSYSMGGEQYF.

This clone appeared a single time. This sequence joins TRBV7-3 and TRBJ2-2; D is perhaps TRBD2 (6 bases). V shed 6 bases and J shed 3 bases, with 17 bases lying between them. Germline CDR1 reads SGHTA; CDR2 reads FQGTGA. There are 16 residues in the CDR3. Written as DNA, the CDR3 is TGTGCCAGCAGGGGACCTCAGGCGGGGTACACCGGGGAGCTGTTTTTT. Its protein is CASRGPQAGYTGELFF.

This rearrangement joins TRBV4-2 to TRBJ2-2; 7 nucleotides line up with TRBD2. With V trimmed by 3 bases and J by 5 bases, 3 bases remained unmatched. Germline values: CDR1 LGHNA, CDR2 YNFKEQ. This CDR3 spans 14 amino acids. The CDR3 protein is CASSHLAATGELFF. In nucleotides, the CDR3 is TGTGCCAGCAGCCACCTAGCGGCGACCGGGGAGCTGTTTTTT.

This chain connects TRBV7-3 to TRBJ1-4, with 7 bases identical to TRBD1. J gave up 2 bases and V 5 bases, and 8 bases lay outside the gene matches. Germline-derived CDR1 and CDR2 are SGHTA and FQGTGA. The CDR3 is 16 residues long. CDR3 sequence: CASSEGQVPTNEKLFF. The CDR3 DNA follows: TGTGCCAGCAGCGAAGGACAGGTGCCCACTAATGAAAAACTGTTTTTT.

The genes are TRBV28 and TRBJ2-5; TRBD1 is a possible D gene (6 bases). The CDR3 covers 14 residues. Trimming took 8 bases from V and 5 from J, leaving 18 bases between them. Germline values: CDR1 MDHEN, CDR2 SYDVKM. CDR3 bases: TGTGCCAGCCAAAGACAGGTTATTTCGGAGACCCAGTACTTC. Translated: CASQRQVISETQYF.

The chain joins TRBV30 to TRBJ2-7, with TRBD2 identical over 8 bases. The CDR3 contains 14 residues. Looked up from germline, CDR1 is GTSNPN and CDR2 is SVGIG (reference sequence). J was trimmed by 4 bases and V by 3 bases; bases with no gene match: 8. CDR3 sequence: CAWRVFGGVYEQYF. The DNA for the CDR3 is TGTGCCTGGAGGGTGTTCGGGGGGGTGTACGAGCAGTACTTC.

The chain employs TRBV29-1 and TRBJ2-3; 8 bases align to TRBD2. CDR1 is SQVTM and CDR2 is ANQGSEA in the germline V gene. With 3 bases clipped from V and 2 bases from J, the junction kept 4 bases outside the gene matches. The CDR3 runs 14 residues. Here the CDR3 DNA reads TGCAGCGTTGACGGAGCGGGGGACACAGATACGCAGTATTTT. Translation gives CSVDGAGDTDTQYF.

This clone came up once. The CDR3 loop is CATSRDKGSGGGYTF. CDR3 coding DNA: TGTGCCACCAGCAGAGATAAAGGATCAGGGGGCGGCTACACCTTC. The chain employs TRBV15 and TRBJ1-2, with 8 bases lining up with TRBD1. From germline, CDR1 is LNHNV and CDR2 YYDKDF (reference sequence). CDR3 length: 15 amino acids. The V gene end was trimmed by 0 bases and the J gene end by 8 bases; junction bases not matched to a gene: 8.

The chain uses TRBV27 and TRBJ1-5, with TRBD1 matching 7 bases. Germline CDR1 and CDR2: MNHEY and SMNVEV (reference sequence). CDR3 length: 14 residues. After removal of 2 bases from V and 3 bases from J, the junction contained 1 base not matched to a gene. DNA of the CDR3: TGTGCCAGCAGTTTAGGACAGGTCAATCAGCCCCAGCATTTT. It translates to CASSLGQVNQPQHF.

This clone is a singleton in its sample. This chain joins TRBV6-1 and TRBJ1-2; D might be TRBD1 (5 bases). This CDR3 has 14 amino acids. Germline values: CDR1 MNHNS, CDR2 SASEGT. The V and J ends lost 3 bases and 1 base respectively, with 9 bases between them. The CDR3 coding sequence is TGTGCCAGCAGTGACACGGGGGTTAACTATGGCTACACCTTC. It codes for CASSDTGVNYGYTF.

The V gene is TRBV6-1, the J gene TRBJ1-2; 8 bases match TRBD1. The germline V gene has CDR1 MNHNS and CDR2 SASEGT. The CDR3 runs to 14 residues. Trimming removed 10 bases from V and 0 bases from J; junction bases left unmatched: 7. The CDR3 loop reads CATGTGDTNYGYTF. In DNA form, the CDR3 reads TGTGCCACCGGGACAGGCGACACTAACTATGGCTACACCTTC.

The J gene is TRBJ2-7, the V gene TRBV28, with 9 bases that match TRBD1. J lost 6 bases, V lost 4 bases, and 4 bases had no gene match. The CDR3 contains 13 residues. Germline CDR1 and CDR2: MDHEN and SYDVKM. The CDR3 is CASSSGQGSEQYF. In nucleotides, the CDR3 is TGTGCCAGCAGTTCAGGACAGGGGTCCGAGCAGTACTTC.